This T cell receptor beta chain was sequenced for a study of glioma-infiltrating T cells. Findings and limits, study-wide: Gliomas, especially low-grade, showed above-expected tissue-blood divergence; non-neoplastic patients showed below.

This clonotype was seen at least ten times. Its antigen is undetermined. The CDR3 has 15 amino acids. Deletions cut 2 bases from V and 3 bases from J, with 14 bases between. Germline V gives CDR1 SGHTA, CDR2 FQGTGA. The iRepertoire nested amplicon-rescue multiplex PCR amplified TCR alpha and beta CDR3s from RNA. Tissue mRNA or PBMC total RNA, roughly 85-450 ng, went into one-step reverse transcription and amplification. TCRdb reanalysed the multiplex PCR reads using MiXCR and keeps one entry per CDR3 protein. The sample records approximately 100,000 distinct CDR3 sequences, less than 30% being singletons.

The sequencing sample was made of glioma tissue, nonneoplastic brain tissue, or PBMCs (not recorded which). The sequence was collected from a human donor with low-grade glioma or glioblastoma, undergoing nonglioma brain surgery, or in good health (not recorded which). The chain carries TRBV7-3 and TRBJ2-7; TRBD1 might be the D (5 bases). The CDR3 loop is CASSLVGVGNYEQYF. CDR3 bases: TGTGCCAGCAGCTTAGTAGGGGTAGGAAACTACGAGCAGTACTTC.